A single TCR beta chain is shown here with its context. As yet, its antigen is unknown. The entry originates in a study of T-cell memory formation after mild COVID-19. Study at large: In these data, TCR clusters were largely donor specific. Findings and limits, study-wide: Among CD4+ contracting clones, most were CM and EM, and CD8+ ones EMRA. CD4/CD8 balance characterized clones contracting day 15 to 85, and CD4+ skew characterized later expanders.

5'RACE, which relied on constant-segment primers, yielded TCR alpha and TCR beta cDNA libraries carrying sample barcodes and UMIs. Each CDR3 protein is one row after TCRdb ran MiXCR on the 5' RACE reads. The sample includes tens of thousands of distinct CDR3 sequences, roughly 13% seen only once; the top ten take less than 45%. V dropped 1 base and J dropped 5 bases, with 11 bases sitting between them. CDR1 and CDR2 (germline): LNHDA, SQIVND (reference sequence). The CDR3 loop spans 14 amino acids. Sequencing was carried out using PBMCs or a T cell subset sorted from them (not recorded which). The chain uses TRBV19 and TRBJ1-1, with a tentative D call TRBD1 (6 bases). This TCR came from a man aged 18-30 years who had mild COVID-19 (a few samples of this study predate the infection). Cell type and time point are not known. The CDR3 region has the DNA TGTGCCAGTAGTATAGGGGGGGGCCGGACTGAAGCTTTCTTT. Protein sequence: CASSIGGGRTEAFF.